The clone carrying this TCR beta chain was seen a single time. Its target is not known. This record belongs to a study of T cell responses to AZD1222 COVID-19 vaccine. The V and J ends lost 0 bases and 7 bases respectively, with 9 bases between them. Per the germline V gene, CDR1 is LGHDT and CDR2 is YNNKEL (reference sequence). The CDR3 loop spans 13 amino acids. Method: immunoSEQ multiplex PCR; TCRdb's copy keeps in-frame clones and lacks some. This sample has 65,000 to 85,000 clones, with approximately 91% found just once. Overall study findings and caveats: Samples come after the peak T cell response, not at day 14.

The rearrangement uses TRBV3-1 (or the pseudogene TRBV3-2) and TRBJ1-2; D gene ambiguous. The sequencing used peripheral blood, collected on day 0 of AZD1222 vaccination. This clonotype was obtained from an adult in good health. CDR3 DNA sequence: TGTGCCAGCAGCCAAGACGTCGGCCCTGGCTACACCTTC. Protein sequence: CASSQDVGPGYTF.